This entry describes one T cell receptor (beta chain). The antigen remains unidentified. This CDR3 region has 14 residues. J lost 5 bases, V lost 2 bases, and 3 bases had no gene match. The germline gives CDR1 ENHRY, CDR2 SYGVKD. The sample comes from a study of beta chain features in type 1 diabetes. The wider study: Sorted cells from all samples, numbering 107,917,701, were examined.

Whole-study results and caveats: Type 1 diabetes patients had VDJ junctions that carried fewer insertions and more deletions. Significant though moderate, a shortening of TCRB CDR3s appeared in all four CD4+ subsets of Type 1 diabetes patients. High TCR expression in some cells could lead to their over-representation in cDNA sequencing.

Of the isolated RNA, all was reverse transcribed, and so the sequenced material was expressed TCRB transcripts. TCRdb keeps only in-frame clones here, not all; method: immunoSEQ multiplex PCR. The sample yields hundreds of thousands of clones, over 11% seen once. The specimen was naive CD4+ T cells from blood. The chain recombines TRBV10-3 with TRBJ1-1; TRBD1 agrees at 9 bases. The TCR originated in a man aged 25-45 years with type 1 diabetes. CDR3 nucleotides: TGTGCCATCAGTGAGGGACAGGGGCCGACTGAAGCTTTCTTT. Translation gives CAISEGQGPTEAFF.